Here is one TCR beta chain with its context. No antigen is known for it. A much larger clone differs by one base, so this may be a read error. Distinct nucleotide sequences in the sample also encode this CDR3. The donors were healthy, HIV-negative adults who had no recently reported acute infections or vaccinations. All donors were Caucasian adults living in Nashville, Tennessee, USA. For unsorted samples, 70 million to 95 million PBMCs were counted, and genomic DNA was extracted using the QIAamp DNA Blood Mini kit. After blood collection by leukapheresis, PBMCs were isolated using Ficoll-Histopaque density gradient centrifugation and then cryopreserved in the vapor phase of liquid nitrogen. This sample was taken from a study of shared clonotypes between healthy human individuals (dated by TCRdb to 2020 to 2021). Turning to the overall study: The cohort comprised a couple of women and a few men aged 18 to 49 years. To estimate repertoire size and how much clonotypes are shared between individuals, the study performed deep sequencing of blood TCR repertoires from five healthy adults. To increase sequencing depth and limit assay-specific biases, TCR repertoire library preparation and sequencing were carried out by different laboratories using diverse techniques. Between about 0.85 and 9.5 billion PBMCs per donor were obtained by leukapheresis. What the study reported, not specific to this receptor: Sampling was limited to blood, and TCR repertoires in tissue likely differ from TCR repertoires in blood. Pairwise subsampling led to the expectation that sequencing depth would affect the degree of clonotype sharing among donors. Because the study included only a small number of donors, the genetic and exposure-history diversity represented was limited.

Germline trimming amounts to 4 bases on V and 5 bases on J, with 11 as the count of junction bases outside the gene matches. Taken from the germline V gene (reference sequence), the CDR1 and CDR2 loops are SGHNT and YYREEE. The CDR3 has 15 amino acids, counting the end cysteine and phenylalanine. Kept here is only the CDR3 DNA, which spans 45 bases and is read in frame from base 1. Using the deep immunoSEQ assay, multiplex PCR amplified TCR CDR3 regions from genomic DNA. For each cell subset, the extracted genomic DNA was distributed evenly across all wells of several immunoSEQ 96-well plates, and each plate served as one replicate. For unsorted PBMC, each replicate PCR was loaded with approximately 0.3 ug genomic DNA, equivalent to about 30,000 T cell genomes. Ten immunoSEQ deep assay plates were used to sequence unsorted PBMC genomic DNA. Purified libraries were quantified with a Qubit 3.0 fluorometer, sized on a Bioanalyzer 2100, and re-quantified with the KAPA Library Quantification kit. A separate single-read 150-cycle Illumina NextSeq 550 flow cell was used to sequence each immunoSEQ 96-well plate. From the authors' description of their analysis: The immunoSEQ output contained only junctional sequences without quality scores, so filtering could not match that applied to full-length reads. Sequences were annotated with PyIR, a Python wrapper for IgBLAST v1.9, using IMGT germline references to assign V/J genes and CDR3. Reads with weak V/J assignments (E-value above 1e-6), missing CDR3, stop codons, out-of-frame junctions, or ambiguous translated residues were removed. A V3J clonotype was defined by an identical inferred V gene, J gene, and CDR3 amino acid sequence. Percentage overlap between repertoires was computed as shared unique clonotypes divided by the size of the smaller repertoire. RTK rarefaction, the Chao1 estimator, and Recon v2.1 estimates of unobserved clonotypes were used to assess repertoire richness. Imported from immuneACCESS, the table was reduced by TCRdb to in-frame sequences with V and J called. These copies leave out some clones; in studies compared against another copy, an unresolved V gene accounts for under half, and the cause of the remainder is not known. That table is the source of V, J and clone size, and D and trimming were worked out from the DNA. The sample table shows over 400,000 clones, and more than 65% are seen once. Together, the top ten hold over 9.5% of the sample.

The chain is made from TRBV5-4 and TRBJ2-7; 8 middle bases align to TRBD2. Sequencing was performed on PBMCs. The receptor comes from a woman in her forties in good health. Some clones in this sample may be carry-over from other donors' samples. The CDR3 in this case is CASSLSGSGSHEQYF. In nucleotides, the sequence is TGTGCCAGCAGCCTGTCGGGCAGCGGGAGTCACGAGCAGTACTTC.